This T cell receptor beta chain derives from a study of CD8 T cells in Susac syndrome. The authors reverse transcribed roughly 0.5 to 1 ug RNA with random hexamers. TCRdb processed the immunoSEQ multiplex PCR reads anew with MiXCR; each CDR3 protein has one entry. This table holds approximately 120,000 distinct CDR3 sequences, under 95% found once. The CDR3 has 18 residues. The ends were cut back, 4 bases at V and 5 bases at J, with 26 bases in the middle. Germline assignment: CDR1 MNHEY and CDR2 SVGEGT. The gene calls are TRBV6-2 or TRBV6-3 and TRBJ2-5, with D possibly matching TRBD2 (6 bases). Sequenced sample: CD8+ T cells from PBMCs. The clonotype originates from a human donor in good health. The CDR3 sequence is CASSSGLFLSPIAETQYF. CDR3 coding DNA: TGTGCCAGCAGTTCGGGACTCTTCTTAAGTCCAATAGCGGAGACCCAGTACTTC.